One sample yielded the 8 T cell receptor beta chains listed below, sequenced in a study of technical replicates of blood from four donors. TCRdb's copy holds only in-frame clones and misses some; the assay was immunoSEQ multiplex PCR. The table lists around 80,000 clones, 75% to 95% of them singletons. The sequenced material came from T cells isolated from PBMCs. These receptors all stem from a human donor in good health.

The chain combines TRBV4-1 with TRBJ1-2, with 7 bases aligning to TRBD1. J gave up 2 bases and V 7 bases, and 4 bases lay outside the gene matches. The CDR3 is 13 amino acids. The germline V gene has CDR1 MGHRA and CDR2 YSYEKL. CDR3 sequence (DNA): TGCGCCAGCACCTCGGACAGGAACTATGGCTACACCTTC. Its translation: CASTSDRNYGYTF.

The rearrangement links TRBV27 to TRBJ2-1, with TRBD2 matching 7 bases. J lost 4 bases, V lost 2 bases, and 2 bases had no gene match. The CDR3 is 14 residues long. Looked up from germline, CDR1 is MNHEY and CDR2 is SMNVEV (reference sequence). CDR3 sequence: CASSLAGEYNEQFF. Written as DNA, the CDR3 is TGTGCCAGCAGTTTAGCGGGGGAATACAATGAGCAGTTCTTC.

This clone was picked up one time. The CDR3 bases are TGTGCCAGCAGTGGACTAGCGGGAGTTACGACAGATACGCAGTATTTT. Its translation: CASSGLAGVTTDTQYF. The chain joins TRBV6-1 to TRBJ2-3, with 12 bases lining up with TRBD2. Germline CDR1 MNHNS, CDR2 SASEGT. V gave up 4 bases and J gave up 3 bases; unmatched junction bases: 5. The CDR3 runs to 16 residues.

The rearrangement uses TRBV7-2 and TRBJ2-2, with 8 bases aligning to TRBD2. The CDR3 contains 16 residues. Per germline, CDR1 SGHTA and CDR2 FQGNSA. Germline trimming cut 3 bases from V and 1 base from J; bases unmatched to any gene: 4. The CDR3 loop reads CASSFVSGMNTGELFF. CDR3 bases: TGTGCCAGCAGCTTCGTTAGCGGGATGAACACCGGGGAGCTGTTTTTT. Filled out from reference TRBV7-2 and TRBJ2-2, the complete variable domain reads GAGVSQSPSNKVTEKGKDVELRCDPISGHTALYWYRQSLGQGLEFLIYFQGNSAPDKSGLPSDRFSAERTGGSVSTLTIQRTQQEDSAVYLCASSFVSGMNTGELFFGEGSRLTVL.

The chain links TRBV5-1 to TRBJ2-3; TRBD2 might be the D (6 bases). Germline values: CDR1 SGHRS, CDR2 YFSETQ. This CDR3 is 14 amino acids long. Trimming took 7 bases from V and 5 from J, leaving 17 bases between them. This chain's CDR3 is CASAGPGLQDTQYF. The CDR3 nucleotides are TGCGCCAGCGCTGGCCCGGGACTCCAAGATACGCAGTATTTT.

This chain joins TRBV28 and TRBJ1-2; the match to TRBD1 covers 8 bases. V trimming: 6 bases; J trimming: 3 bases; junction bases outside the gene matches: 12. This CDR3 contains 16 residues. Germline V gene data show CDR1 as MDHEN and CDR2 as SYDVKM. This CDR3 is CASSQSTGGVYYGYTF. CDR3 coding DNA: TGTGCCAGCAGCCAAAGTACAGGGGGAGTTTACTATGGCTACACCTTC.

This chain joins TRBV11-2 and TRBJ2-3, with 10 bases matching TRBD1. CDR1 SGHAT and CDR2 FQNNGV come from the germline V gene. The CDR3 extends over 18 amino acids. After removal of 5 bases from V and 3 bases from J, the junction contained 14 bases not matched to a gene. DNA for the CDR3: TGTGCCAGCAGCCTCCACGCGCGACAGGGGGCTGGGACAGATACGCAGTATTTT. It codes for CASSLHARQGAGTDTQYF.

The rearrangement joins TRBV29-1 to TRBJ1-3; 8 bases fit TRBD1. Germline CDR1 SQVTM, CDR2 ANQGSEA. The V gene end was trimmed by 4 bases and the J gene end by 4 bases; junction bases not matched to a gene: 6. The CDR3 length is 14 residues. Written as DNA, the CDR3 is TGCAGCGTTGGTTCAGGGGGCCCGGGAAACACCATATATTTT. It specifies CSVGSGGPGNTIYF. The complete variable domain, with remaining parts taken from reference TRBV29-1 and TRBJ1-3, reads SAVISQKPSRDICQRGTSLTIQCQVDSQVTMMFWYRQQPGQSLTLIATANQGSEATYESGFVIDKFPISRPNLTFSTLTVSNMSPEDSSIYLCSVGSGGPGNTIYFGEGSWLTVV.